This passage covers 23 T cell receptor beta chains from one sample sequenced in a study of OX40 agonist ivuxolimab in advanced cancers. The receptor library was made with the immunoSEQ multiplex PCR assay. TCRdb provides this immuneACCESS table in a form limited to in-frame rearrangements. Some clones are lacking; in checked studies, under half of them reflect an unresolved V gene, and why the rest are absent is not known. In all, the sample holds 75,000 to 100,000 clones, and around nine tenths of those were seen once. 0.31% of the sample goes to the ten largest clones. Material: CD4+ or CD8+ T cells sorted from blood, obtained in a trial of the OX40 agonist ivuxolimab. These receptors were collected from an adult with an advanced solid tumor such as melanoma, head and neck, liver or kidney cancer.

This chain joins TRBV7-3 and TRBJ2-3, with TRBD2 matching 11 bases. The V gene's germline CDR1 is SGHTA and CDR2 FQGTGA. The V gene end was trimmed by 3 bases and the J gene end by 4 bases; junction bases not matched to a gene: 0. CDR3 length: 14 amino acids. The CDR3 DNA reads TGTGCCAGCAGCTTTAGCGGGAGGGCAGATACGCAGTATTTT. It encodes CASSFSGRADTQYF. Using reference TRBV7-3 and TRBJ2-3 for the parts outside the CDR3, the full variable domain is GAGVSQTPSNKVTEKGKYVELRCDPISGHTALYWYRQSLGQGPEFLIYFQGTGAADDSGLPNDRFFAVRPEGSVSTLKIQRTERGDSAVYLCASSFSGRADTQYFGPGTRLTVL.

The chain couples TRBV7-2 to TRBJ2-5, with TRBD1 matching 9 bases. This CDR3 has 17 amino acids. Unmatched junction bases numbered 17, after V lost 6 bases and J lost 6 bases. Germline CDR1 SGHTA, CDR2 FQGNSA. The CDR3 region has the DNA TGTGCCAGCAGTCCTCCTCCGACAGGGGGGCTTAGAAAGACCCAGTACTTC. It translates to CASSPPPTGGLRKTQYF.

The gene calls are TRBV28 and TRBJ1-5; TRBD1 might be the D (6 bases). The CDR3 consists of 13 residues. The germline V and J ends were trimmed by 6 bases and 7 bases, with 13 bases remaining between them. The germline gives CDR1 MDHEN, CDR2 SYDVKM. The CDR3, as DNA: TGTGCCAGCAGGGCAGGGGCTCGCCAGCCCCAGCATTTT. Protein: CASRAGARQPQHF.

The chain uses TRBV4-2 and TRBJ2-5; D remains unclear. CDR1 and CDR2 from the germline V gene are LGHNA and YNFKEQ. This CDR3 spans 17 amino acids. Trimming stripped 0 bases from V and 2 bases from J, with 16 bases between. In nucleotides, the CDR3 is TGTGCCAGCAGCCAAGAAGGGAACGCCATCAGACAAGAGACCCAGTACTTC. This codes for CASSQEGNAIRQETQYF.

The V and J genes are TRBV19 and TRBJ2-5, with TRBD2 matching over 7 bases. CDR3 length equals 14 residues. V was pared by 3 bases and J by 2 bases, with 3 bases of the junction left unmatched. Germline assignment: CDR1 LNHDA and CDR2 SQIVND (reference sequence). The CDR3 nucleotides are TGTGCCAGTAGTATCCAGGGAGGGCAAGAGACCCAGTACTTC. It specifies CASSIQGGQETQYF.

V gene TRBV4-2 combines with J gene TRBJ2-7, with 9 bases aligning to TRBD1. CDR1 is LGHNA and CDR2 is YNFKEQ in the germline V gene. The CDR3 length is 15 residues. V lost 4 bases, J lost 5 bases, and 9 bases stayed unmatched. The CDR3 loop reads CASSPHRTGVDEQYF. CDR3 coding DNA: TGTGCCAGCAGCCCCCATCGGACAGGGGTCGACGAGCAGTACTTC.

V gene TRBV6-1 combines with J gene TRBJ2-1; 14 bases match TRBD2. This CDR3 is 15 amino acids long. After removal of 3 bases from V and 6 bases from J, the junction contained 1 base not matched to a gene. Germline CDR1 MNHNS, CDR2 SASEGT. CDR3 bases: TGTGCCAGCAGTGAGACTAGCGGGAGGGGCAATGAGCAGTTCTTC. This encodes CASSETSGRGNEQFF.

The gene calls are TRBV7-6 and TRBJ2-3; the match to TRBD1 covers 7 bases. CDR1 and CDR2 (germline): SGHVS, FNYEAQ. This CDR3 has 13 amino acids. The V gene end was trimmed by 3 bases and the J gene end by 6 bases; junction bases not matched to a gene: 3. In DNA, the CDR3 is TGTGCCAGCAGCTTGAGGGGGCGGGATACGCAGTATTTT. It yields the protein CASSLRGRDTQYF.

The sample holds a few counts of this clone. The chain employs TRBV5-4 and TRBJ2-1; 9 bases align to TRBD2. The germline CDR1 and CDR2 sequences are SGHNT and YYREEE (reference sequence). CDR3 length: 15 residues. V was pared by 5 bases and J by 0 bases, with 3 bases of the junction left unmatched. The DNA of the CDR3 is TGTGCCAGCAGTTTACTAGCGGGCTCCTACAATGAGCAGTTCTTC. Translation: CASSLLAGSYNEQFF.

The chain couples TRBV7-2 to TRBJ2-3, with TRBD2 matching 12 bases. CDR1 and CDR2 (germline): SGHTA, FQGNSA. The CDR3 extends over 16 amino acids. J was trimmed by 4 bases and V by 5 bases; bases with no gene match: 7. This chain's CDR3 is CASSPPSGRGSDTQYF. CDR3 DNA: TGTGCCAGCAGCCCCCCTAGCGGGAGGGGCTCAGATACGCAGTATTTT.

Comment on this clone: This specimen includes other DNA sequences encoding the same CDR3. The chain carries TRBV20-1 and TRBJ1-3; D is unclear. Trimming took off 1 base at V and 4 bases at J, with 2 bases between the two ends. CDR1 is DFQATT and CDR2 is SNEGSKA in the germline V gene (reference sequence). The CDR3 consists of 11 residues. The CDR3 nucleotides are TGCAGTGCTAGAGGGGGAAACACCATATATTTT. Protein sequence: CSARGGNTIYF.

This clone appeared once. The V gene is TRBV7-2, the J gene TRBJ2-1; D remains unclear. The CDR3 consists of 13 residues. Trimming took off 1 base at V and 12 bases at J, with 13 bases between the two ends. In germline, CDR1 is SGHTA, CDR2 FQGNSA. Written as DNA, the CDR3 is TGTGCCAGCAGCTTAGTTGTACTCGAAGGGCAGTTCTTC. Protein sequence: CASSLVVLEGQFF.

This clone was observed a single time. CDR3 region: CASSLGVGGTQYF. The CDR3 DNA reads TGTGCCAGCAGCTTAGGGGTGGGCGGGACCCAGTACTTC. This sequence joins TRBV7-2 and TRBJ2-5; D is unclear. V lost 1 base, J lost 7 bases, and 10 bases lay in between. The germline V gene encodes CDR1 SGHTA and CDR2 FQGNSA. The CDR3 is 13 amino acids.

In its sample, this clone was seen once. This chain connects TRBV11-3 to TRBJ2-7; TRBD1 is a possible D gene (5 bases). This CDR3 comprises 15 residues. Deletions cut 4 bases from V and 5 bases from J, with 18 bases between. CDR1 and CDR2 from the germline V gene are SGHNT and YENEEA. CDR3 DNA: TGTGCCAGCAGCTACGAGGAACCAGGGTTCGACGAGCAGTACTTC. Its translation is CASSYEEPGFDEQYF.

This clone was seen only once. This chain uses TRBV27 with TRBJ2-2; D is unclear. Per germline, CDR1 MNHEY and CDR2 SMNVEV (reference sequence). Trimming pared 5 bases from V and 4 bases from J, leaving 11 bases between. There are 14 residues in the CDR3. The CDR3 loop reads CASSPRGITGELFF. The CDR3 coding sequence is TGTGCCAGCAGTCCCCGAGGTATCACCGGGGAGCTGTTTTTT.

The chain is built from TRBV6-1 and TRBJ1-5; D may be TRBD1 (5 bases). Germline-derived CDR1 and CDR2 are MNHNS and SASEGT. This CDR3 region has 14 residues. The germline V and J ends were trimmed by 4 bases and 5 bases, with 12 bases remaining between them. The CDR3 DNA follows: TGTGCCAGCAGTGGACGTCCCAGGGATCAGCCCCAGCATTTT. This codes for CASSGRPRDQPQHF.

The chain employs TRBV5-1 and TRBJ2-1, with TRBD2 identical over 9 bases. The CDR3 is 18 residues long. Germline V gives CDR1 SGHRS, CDR2 YFSETQ. V lost 4 bases to trimming and J lost 0 bases; unmatched junction nucleotides: 11. The CDR3 sequence: CASSPSGRPLSSYNEQFF. CDR3 sequence (DNA): TGCGCCAGCAGCCCGAGCGGGAGGCCCTTGAGCTCCTACAATGAGCAGTTCTTC.

The genes are TRBV6-1 and TRBJ1-4; 7 bases are shared with TRBD1. The CDR3 has 14 amino acids. The J segment lost 3 bases and the V segment lost 6 bases, leaving 4 bases of the junction unmatched. Germline lookup yields CDR1 MNHNS and CDR2 SASEGT. CDR3 nucleotide sequence: TGTGCCAGCAGAGAGGGACAGCCTAATGAAAAACTGTTTTTT. Encoded protein: CASREGQPNEKLFF.

In this sample, this clone turned up a few times. The chain recombines TRBV19 with TRBJ1-1, with a weak D call TRBD1 (6 bases). Germline V gene data show CDR1 as LNHDA and CDR2 as SQIVND (reference sequence). With 3 bases removed from V and 6 bases from J, the gap between germline ends came to 17 bases. The CDR3 runs to 15 residues. CDR3 sequence (DNA): TGTGCCAGTAGTATGATGGGACCCAGGGGCGCTGAAGCTTTCTTT. Its translation: CASSMMGPRGAEAFF.

This clone showed up just a few times. This chain uses TRBV11-2 with TRBJ2-1; D perhaps matches TRBD2 (6 bases). The CDR3 runs to 16 residues. V lost 5 bases and J lost 6, with 20 bases in between. Germline assignment: CDR1 SGHAT and CDR2 FQNNGV. CDR3 sequence: CASSPRLGDFGNEQFF. Here the CDR3 DNA reads TGTGCCAGCAGCCCGCGTTTGGGGGACTTCGGCAATGAGCAGTTCTTC.

CDR3 residues: CAISVSGSDEQFF. For the CDR3, the DNA is TGTGCCATCAGTGTGTCCGGGTCCGATGAGCAGTTCTTC. The V gene is TRBV10-3, the J gene TRBJ2-1; D remains ambiguous. This CDR3 region has 13 residues. The V gene's germline CDR1 is ENHRY and CDR2 SYGVKD. Between the trimmed V and J ends, which lost 4 bases and 8 bases, there was a span of 12 bases.

This chain joins TRBV19 and TRBJ1-1; D not certain. CDR3 size: 12 residues. Germline V gene lookup returns CDR1 LNHDA and CDR2 SQIVND (reference sequence). CDR3 region: CATITSMAEAFF. Written as DNA, the CDR3 is TGTGCTACTATCACTTCAATGGCTGAAGCTTTCTTT.

The rearrangement uses TRBV7-9 and TRBJ2-7; D not resolved. This CDR3 is 13 amino acids long. Germline CDR1 is SEHNR and CDR2 is FQNEAQ (reference sequence). Trimming removed 5 bases from V and 2 bases from J, with 10 bases in between. The CDR3 nucleotides are TGTGCCAGCAGCCCCCGGGTCCCCTACGAGCAGTACTTC. It translates to CASSPRVPYEQYF.